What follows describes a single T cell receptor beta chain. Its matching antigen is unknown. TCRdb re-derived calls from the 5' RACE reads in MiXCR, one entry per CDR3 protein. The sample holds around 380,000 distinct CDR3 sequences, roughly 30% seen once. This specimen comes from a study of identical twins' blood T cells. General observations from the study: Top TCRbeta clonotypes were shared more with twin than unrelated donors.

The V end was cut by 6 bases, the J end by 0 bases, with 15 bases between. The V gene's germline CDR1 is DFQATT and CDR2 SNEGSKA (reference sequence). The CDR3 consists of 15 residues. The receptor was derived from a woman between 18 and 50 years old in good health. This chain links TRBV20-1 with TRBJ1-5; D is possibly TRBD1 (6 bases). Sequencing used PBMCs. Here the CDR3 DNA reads TGCAGTGCCAGAAAGCAGGGGTATAGCAATCAGCCCCAGCATTTT. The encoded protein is CSARKQGYSNQPQHF.